The 2 T cell receptor beta chains presented below share a single source sample, sequenced in a study of T-cell reconstitution after alpha-beta-depleted transplantation in children. Unique molecular identifiers were incorporated during preparation of the TCRbeta library. TCRdb itself ran the PCR reads through MiXCR, one entry per CDR3 protein. The top ten hold 5% of the sample, which has 700,000 to 950,000 distinct CDR3 sequences, roughly 15% seen once. The sample consisted of PBMCs, mostly from graft donor cells, taken 360 days after TCRalphabeta/CD19-depleted stem cell transplant. The receptors shown here come from a male patient aged 5 to 17 who had a stem cell transplant for acute lymphoblastic leukemia, so the T cells may come from the graft donor.

This clonotype has only a few counts. The V call is TRBV20-1, the J call TRBJ2-3; 8 nucleotides line up with TRBD1. CDR1 and CDR2 (germline): DFQATT, SNEGSKA (reference sequence). V lost 6 bases, J lost 2 bases, and 25 bases stayed unmatched. The CDR3 has 20 residues. The CDR3 region is CSAQIPLRRRTGGYTDTQYF. The CDR3, as DNA: TGCAGTGCGCAAATACCCCTTAGAAGGAGAACAGGGGGATACACAGATACGCAGTATTTT.

The table lists this clonotype with a few counts. Germline and junction disagree at one end, which may indicate a read error. V and J are TRBV7-9 and TRBJ1-6; no clear D gene. The CDR3 is 13 residues long. Germline V gives CDR1 SEHNR, CDR2 FQNEAQ (reference sequence). The CDR3 spells CASSANTDSSLHF. DNA of the CDR3: TGTGCCAGCAGCGCCAACACGGATTCATCCCTCCACTTT.